Shown below are 13 T cell receptor beta chains from a single sample sequenced in a study of blood T cell repertoires in COVID-19. Assay used: immunoSEQ multiplex PCR; TCRdb lists only in-frame clones, some missing. The data hold roughly 30,000 clones, with 90% to 95% observed a single time. The specimen sequenced was peripheral blood. These TCRs come from a woman aged 65 to 85 with COVID-19, enrolled during active disease.

The chain is built from TRBV2 and TRBJ1-6; TRBD1 is a possible D gene (6 bases). Trimming pared 7 bases from V and 0 bases from J, leaving 10 bases between. In germline, CDR1 is SNHLY, CDR2 FYNNEI. This CDR3 comprises 15 residues. The CDR3 nucleotides read TGTGCCAGCACAGGGGTTAGCTCCTATAATTCACCCCTCCACTTT. Its protein product is CASTGVSSYNSPLHF.

The V and J genes are TRBV7-3 and TRBJ2-5; TRBD2 is a possible D gene (5 bases). The CDR3 loop spans 15 amino acids. Germline lookup yields CDR1 SGHTA and CDR2 FQGTGA. Trimming pared 5 bases from V and 0 bases from J, leaving 13 bases between. CDR3 nucleotides: TGTGCCAGCAGCCCTAACGGGGAATACCAAGAGACCCAGTACTTC. It is translated as CASSPNGEYQETQYF.

The chain has TRBV6-5 and TRBJ1-1; D gene unclear. V was clipped by 7 bases and J by 1 base, with 13 bases between them. Per germline, CDR1 MNHEY and CDR2 SVGAGI. The CDR3 consists of 14 residues. The CDR3 region has the DNA TGTGCCAGCACCCTGGGCATGGCGAACACTGAAGCTTTCTTT. It encodes CASTLGMANTEAFF.

The rearrangement joins TRBV7-3 to TRBJ2-3, with TRBD2 matching over 11 bases. The CDR3 length is 15 residues. The J segment lost 4 bases and the V segment lost 5 bases, leaving 5 bases of the junction unmatched. Germline lookup yields CDR1 SGHTA and CDR2 FQGTGA. CDR3 DNA sequence: TGTGCCAGCAGCCCCGGGACTAGCGGCCCAGATACGCAGTATTTT. Protein sequence: CASSPGTSGPDTQYF.

The chain couples TRBV7-9 to TRBJ2-7, with D possibly TRBD1 on 5 matching bases. The CDR3 spans 18 residues. Germline V gives CDR1 SEHNR, CDR2 FQNEAQ (reference sequence). V was trimmed by 1 base and J by 2 bases, leaving 21 bases between them. CDR3 DNA: TGTGCCAGCAGCTTAGTACTCTCGACACAGGAGTGGGCCTACGAGCAGTACTTC. Protein product: CASSLVLSTQEWAYEQYF. The variable domain in full, with the rest retrieved from reference TRBV7-9 and TRBJ2-7, is DTGVSQNPRHKITKRGQNVTFRCDPISEHNRLYWYRQTLGQGPEFLTYFQNEAQLEKSRLLSDRFSAERPKGSFSTLEIQRTEQGDSAMYLCASSLVLSTQEWAYEQYFGPGTRLTVT.

The rearrangement uses TRBV7-9 and TRBJ1-5; 7 bases agree with TRBD1. Per germline, CDR1 SEHNR and CDR2 FQNEAQ (reference sequence). Losses at the gene ends were 6 bases for V and 3 bases for J; bases not matched to a gene: 11. CDR3 size: 16 residues. The CDR3 nucleotides read TGTGCCAGCAGTCCACCCACAGGGGTAAACAATCAGCCCCAGCATTTT. It translates to CASSPPTGVNNQPQHF.

The chain uses TRBV3-1 (or the pseudogene TRBV3-2) and TRBJ2-3, with 13 bases that match TRBD2. The germline CDR1 and CDR2 sequences are LGHDT and YNNKEL (reference sequence). After removal of 2 bases from V and 6 bases from J, the junction contained 8 bases not matched to a gene. CDR3 length: 17 residues. CDR3 DNA: TGTGCCAGCAGCCAAAGGACTAGCGGGAGAGCAGCCGATACGCAGTATTTT. It specifies CASSQRTSGRAADTQYF.

This clone is a singleton in its sample. The CDR3: CASSQDEEAGGPMYEQYF. CDR3 nucleotide sequence: TGCGCCAGCAGCCAAGATGAGGAAGCGGGAGGGCCGATGTACGAGCAGTACTTC. The chain recombines TRBV4-1 with TRBJ2-7, with 10 bases lining up with TRBD2. CDR3 size: 18 residues. V shed 0 bases, J shed 4 bases, and the junction held 12 bases outside the gene matches. Looked up from germline, CDR1 is MGHRA and CDR2 is YSYEKL.

The chain carries TRBV24-1 and TRBJ2-1, with 10 bases matching TRBD2. The CDR3 covers 17 residues. CDR1 KGHDR and CDR2 SFDVKD come from the germline V gene. Germline trimming cut 3 bases from V and 9 bases from J; bases unmatched to any gene: 13. The CDR3 reads CATSDGGPSGRRGEQFF. The DNA for the CDR3 is TGTGCCACCAGTGATGGGGGGCCTAGCGGGAGAAGGGGTGAGCAGTTCTTC.

The V and J genes are TRBV11-1 and TRBJ2-5, with D perhaps TRBD2 (5 bases). Trimming shortened V by 1 base and J by 4 bases, and 13 bases separated the two germline ends. CDR1 SGHAT and CDR2 FQDESV come from the germline V gene (reference sequence). CDR3 length equals 15 residues. DNA for the CDR3: TGTGCCAGCAGCTTAGGCGGGCAAGGAGGAGAGACCCAGTACTTC. It encodes CASSLGGQGGETQYF.

The table lists this clone with a count of one. J is TRBJ1-4 and V is TRBV15, with 8 bases aligning to TRBD1. V shed 0 bases and J 6 bases; nucleotides not matched to a gene: 3. This CDR3 spans 15 amino acids. The germline V gene has CDR1 LNHNV and CDR2 YYDKDF (reference sequence). CDR3: CATSRDPGGDEKLFF. DNA of the CDR3: TGTGCCACCAGCAGAGATCCAGGGGGCGATGAAAAACTGTTTTTT.

This clone has just a few counts. The chain combines TRBV4-2 with TRBJ2-3; 9 positions match TRBD2. This CDR3 has 17 residues. V lost 5 bases to trimming and J lost 2 bases; unmatched junction nucleotides: 11. Germline lookup yields CDR1 LGHNA and CDR2 YNFKEQ. CDR3 sequence (DNA): TGTGCCAGCAGCGACCTGACTAGCGGTTCTCTCACAGATACGCAGTATTTT. Its protein product is CASSDLTSGSLTDTQYF.

As DNA, the CDR3 is TGTGCCAGCAGCTCTAGCGGGAGCGTGGGAGATACGCAGTATTTT. Translation gives CASSSSGSVGDTQYF. The chain employs TRBV7-9 and TRBJ2-3, with TRBD2 matching over 10 bases. The CDR3 extends over 15 amino acids. J gave up 5 bases and V 4 bases, and 6 bases lay outside the gene matches. Germline V CDR1 and CDR2: SEHNR, FQNEAQ (reference sequence).